The next 18 T cell receptor beta chains were all read from a single sample in a study of cytomegalovirus exposure and HLA in healthy donors. Vbeta (60) and Jbeta (13) primers were used in the PCR. The data were produced by immunoSEQ multiplex PCR, yet TCRdb's version contains in-frame clones alone and is incomplete. The table records some 120,000 clones, roughly a tenth of them present only once. The source material was PBMCs. These receptors originate from a woman aged 18-29 years in good health and CMV-seropositive.

This chain connects TRBV7-9 to TRBJ1-1; no reliable D call. CDR1 is SEHNR and CDR2 is FQNEAQ in the germline V gene (reference sequence). V was shortened by 5 bases and J by 1 base, with 5 bases between the two germline ends. CDR3 length: 12 residues. The CDR3 is CASSPQNTEAFF. CDR3 nucleotides: TGTGCCAGCAGCCCCCAGAACACTGAAGCTTTCTTT.

The V gene is TRBV27, the J gene TRBJ2-7; D call uncertain. This CDR3 comprises 15 residues. V shed 3 bases and J shed 2 bases, with 14 bases lying between them. Per germline, CDR1 MNHEY and CDR2 SMNVEV (reference sequence). CDR3 nucleotides: TGTGCCAGCAGTTTGTCGCCCTACGGTACCTACGAGCAGTACTTC. It specifies CASSLSPYGTYEQYF.

V gene TRBV19 combines with J gene TRBJ1-1, with a weak D call TRBD1 (6 bases). CDR1 is LNHDA, CDR2 SQIVND, per germline (reference sequence). There are 12 residues in the CDR3. V lost 7 bases, J lost 3 bases, and 9 bases lay in between. The CDR3 region is CASMDSHTEAFF. CDR3 nucleotide sequence: TGTGCCAGTATGGACAGTCACACTGAAGCTTTCTTT.

This clone was seen only a few times. V gene TRBV6-1 combines with J gene TRBJ1-4, with D hard to call. The germline gives CDR1 MNHNS, CDR2 SASEGT. V lost 2 bases and J 4 bases, leaving 11 bases between the germline ends. This CDR3 contains 15 residues. Here the CDR3 reads CASSETGQNNEKLFF. For the CDR3, the DNA is TGTGCCAGCAGTGAAACTGGGCAGAATAATGAAAAACTGTTTTTT.

This sequence joins TRBV5-6 and TRBJ2-7, with 10 bases aligning to TRBD2. The trim removed 4 bases at V and 7 bases at J, leaving 14 bases unmatched. CDR3 length: 16 amino acids. Per the germline V gene, CDR1 is SGHDT and CDR2 is YYEEEE. CDR3 sequence (DNA): TGTGCCAGCAGCCGCCTCTCGGAGCGGGAGGGCCGGGAGCAGTACTTC. It codes for CASSRLSEREGREQYF.

Only a few counts were recorded for this clone. Written as DNA, the CDR3 is TGTGCCAGCAGTGAAGTTGAGGGGGCGATTGAAAAACTGTTTTTT. Translation: CASSEVEGAIEKLFF. The chain employs TRBV6-1 and TRBJ1-4; TRBD1 agrees at 7 bases. The CDR3 length is 15 residues. Losses at the gene ends were 1 base for V and 7 bases for J; bases not matched to a gene: 6. Germline V lookup: CDR1 MNHNS, CDR2 SASEGT.

CDR3 in amino acids: CASSPSVNANYGYTF. DNA for the CDR3: TGTGCCAGCAGCCCCTCAGTGAATGCTAACTATGGCTACACCTTC. The rearrangement links TRBV7-9 to TRBJ1-2; no reliable D call. Germline V gene lookup returns CDR1 SEHNR and CDR2 FQNEAQ (reference sequence). This CDR3 has 15 residues. V dropped 5 bases and J dropped 0 bases, with 13 bases sitting between them.

J is TRBJ2-3 and V is TRBV19, with D uncertain. Germline V gene sequence: CDR1 LNHDA, CDR2 SQIVND (reference sequence). Trimming cost V 6 bases and J 0 bases, with 16 bases left between them. The CDR3 has 16 amino acids. This CDR3 reads CASSPDFPSSTDTQYF. DNA for the CDR3: TGTGCCAGTAGCCCCGACTTTCCCTCTAGCACAGATACGCAGTATTTT.

J is TRBJ2-3 and V is TRBV29-1; 7 bases match TRBD1. After removal of 6 bases from V and 2 bases from J, the junction contained 5 bases not matched to a gene. Germline values: CDR1 SQVTM, CDR2 ANQGSEA. The CDR3 loop spans 13 amino acids. The DNA for the CDR3 is TGCAGCGTAGGACAGGTACTCACAGATACGCAGTATTTT. The encoded protein is CSVGQVLTDTQYF.

This clone came up a few times. The chain has TRBV7-9 and TRBJ2-7; D perhaps matches TRBD1 (5 bases). Trimming removed 4 bases from V and 4 bases from J, with 8 bases in between. CDR3 length: 12 residues. Germline CDR1 SEHNR, CDR2 FQNEAQ (reference sequence). The CDR3 reads CASSSRDYEQYF. CDR3 DNA sequence: TGTGCCAGCAGCTCCAGGGATTACGAGCAGTACTTC.

The gene calls are TRBV29-1 and TRBJ2-3, with 13 bases fitting TRBD2. The CDR3 has 14 residues. J was trimmed by 3 bases and V by 5 bases; bases with no gene match: 2. From germline, CDR1 is SQVTM and CDR2 ANQGSEA. The CDR3 here is CSVMTSGRTDTQYF. CDR3 sequence (DNA): TGCAGCGTTATGACTAGCGGGAGGACAGATACGCAGTATTTT.

As regards this clone: Relative to the germline gene, one junction end is altered; a read error may explain this. The chain is built from TRBV7-9 and TRBJ2-7; D remains ambiguous. The CDR3 loop spans 13 amino acids. Per the germline V gene, CDR1 is SEHNR and CDR2 is FQNEAQ (reference sequence). The CDR3 DNA follows: TGTGCCAGAAGCTTTGGTACAGCCTACGAGCAGTACTTC. It translates to CARSFGTAYEQYF.

The chain combines TRBV18 with TRBJ1-1; D is perhaps TRBD1 (5 bases). CDR3 length: 15 residues. CDR1 is KGHSH, CDR2 LQKENI, per germline. The germline V and J ends were trimmed by 8 bases and 5 bases, with 21 bases remaining between them. The CDR3 reads CASATHSGAGTEAFF. The DNA of the CDR3 is TGTGCCAGCGCAACACACTCTGGGGCGGGGACTGAAGCTTTCTTT.

This clone occurred a few times. The chain has TRBV5-6 and TRBJ2-3, with D tentatively TRBD2 (6 bases). Per the germline V gene, CDR1 is SGHDT and CDR2 is YYEEEE. The CDR3 length is 16 residues. Trimming cost V 4 bases and J 5 bases, with 20 bases left between them. CDR3 sequence reads: CASSPTWDPEGDTQYF. The CDR3 coding sequence is TGTGCCAGCAGCCCCACCTGGGATCCGGAGGGAGATACGCAGTATTTT.

The chain uses TRBV30 and TRBJ1-3; D might be TRBD1 (6 bases). The V end lost 5 bases, the J end lost 3 bases, and 8 bases lay between the germline ends. The V gene's germline CDR1 is GTSNPN and CDR2 SVGIG (reference sequence). This CDR3 has 12 amino acids. In nucleotides, the CDR3 is TGTGCCTGGCAGGGGAGTGGAAACACCATATATTTT. As protein: CAWQGSGNTIYF.

The chain recombines TRBV4-2 with TRBJ2-1, with D perhaps TRBD2 (5 bases). Trimming pared 3 bases from V and 7 bases from J, leaving 16 bases between. This CDR3 is 15 amino acids long. Germline CDR1 is LGHNA and CDR2 is YNFKEQ. DNA for the CDR3: TGTGCCAGCAGCCATACCCTAGAGGGTATAAATGAGCAGTTCTTC. It translates to CASSHTLEGINEQFF.

V and J are TRBV30 and TRBJ2-2, with D perhaps matching TRBD1 (6 bases). With 0 bases removed from V and 3 bases from J, the gap between germline ends came to 8 bases. Germline V gene lookup returns CDR1 GTSNPN and CDR2 SVGIG (reference sequence). This CDR3 is built from 14 residues. The CDR3 bases are TGTGCCTGGAGTGTAGGGGGTTACACCGGGGAGCTGTTTTTT. Residues: CAWSVGGYTGELFF.

In this sample, this clone turned up a few times. The J gene is TRBJ1-1, the V gene TRBV4-2; D gene ambiguous. The V gene's germline CDR1 is LGHNA and CDR2 YNFKEQ. V was shortened by 0 bases and J by 1 base, with 9 bases between the two germline ends. This CDR3 has 15 amino acids. The CDR3 DNA sequence: TGTGCCAGCAGCCAAGATCTCGCCGGGAACACTGAAGCTTTCTTT. Its translation is CASSQDLAGNTEAFF.